Sequencing of this T cell receptor beta chain was carried out in a study of spatial heterogeneity in lung cancer (dated by TCRdb to between 2018 and 2021). About the investigation overall: Samples were obtained from approximately 77 patients with early-stage, untreated non-small cell lung cancer from the lung TRACERx cohort. Follow-up PBMC samples were sequenced whenever available, with the median time to follow-up being around 2 years after resection. Beta-chain transcripts were consistently detected in greater numbers than alpha-chain transcripts, which likely reflects a higher abundance of beta-chain transcripts. In the raw uncorrected reads, each unique combination of TCR and UMI appeared on average more than ten times. In non-small cell lung cancer, the study quantitatively compared TCR alpha and beta repertoires across several tumor regions, matched nontumor lung, and blood. The study linked features of the TCR repertoire to counts of nonsynonymous mutations, which were determined by whole-exome sequencing of tumor tissue. At surgery, both alpha and beta chains were TCR-sequenced in approximately 210 tumor regions, about 64 matched nontumor lung samples and over 50 PBMC samples.

The time point label for this specimen denotes: blood at routine non-recurrence follow-up after resection. TCR sequencing used whole RNA extracted from tumor and nontumor lung tissue, or from cryopreserved PBMC samples, without cell sorting. Only patients with enough RNA available from two or more tumor regions were chosen for TCR sequencing. Spanning cysteine to phenylalanine, the CDR3 consists of 17 amino acids. CDR3 DNA only is kept here, 51 bases in frame from base 1. V is pruned by 4 bases and J by 3 bases, leaving 13 bases of the junction without a gene match. Looking up the germline V gene yields CDR1 MDHEN and CDR2 SYDVKM. Beyond this particular receptor, the publication reports: Confirming at a functional level the hypothesis that regional TCRs recognize regional mutations was considered to require additional single-cell paired TCR alpha and beta sequencing. Ubiquitous expanded tumor TCRs were found in blood more often at tumor resection than at routine follow-up. Only roughly 14 patients were included in comparisons of baseline and follow-up blood repertoires.

The table lists this clonotype with many counts. Its antigen remains unidentified. Base qualities are not recorded, but no much larger clone differs from it by a single base. Libraries were built with 5' RACE. Sequencing was carried out with a NextSeq 500. The TCR library protocol attached a unique molecular identifier to each TCR cDNA molecule to allow correction of PCR and sequencing errors. Turning to the authors' computational methods: TCR identification, UMI-based error correction and CDR3 extraction were performed with Decombinator tools. TCRs above a frequency of 2 per 1,000, corresponding to the top 1% of the tumor frequency distribution, were defined as expanded. Rényi diversity was computed with the R vegan package after subsampling each repertoire 100 times to 5,000 TCRs. CDR3 similarity networks were built from amino acid triplet string-kernel similarity, connecting CDR3s with pairwise similarity above 0.82. Through fastp at Q25 and MiXCR, TCRdb rebuilt clones from the public reads, retaining in-frame beta chains. Rows merge per CDR3 protein into single entries with the most common DNA and genes. The V and J calls reflect TCRdb's pipeline rather than the authors' work. This sample holds about 36,000 distinct CDR3 sequences; over 6.5% were observed only once. The ten largest make up around 9.4% of the sample.

The sample consisted of PBMCs, taken at follow-up. This receptor was obtained from a male donor with early-stage non-small cell lung cancer. The rearranged chain carries TRBV28 and TRBJ2-7; 9 central bases correspond to TRBD2. The CDR3 region reads CASSSPPGRGGLYEQYF. The sequenced DNA: TGTGCCAGCAGTTCCCCTCCTGGGCGGGGGGGCCTCTACGAGCAGTACTTC.